One sample yielded the 30 T cell receptor beta chains listed below, sequenced in a study of OX40 agonist ivuxolimab in advanced cancers. TCRdb keeps only in-frame clones here, not all; method: immunoSEQ multiplex PCR. Of approximately 100,000 clones in the sample, roughly nine tenths are singletons; the top ten hold about 0.29%. The source was CD4+ or CD8+ T cells sorted from blood, collected in a trial of the OX40 agonist ivuxolimab. These receptors were obtained from an adult with an advanced solid tumor such as melanoma, head and neck, liver or kidney cancer.

V usage is TRBV21-1 and J usage is TRBJ2-7; the table's D call, TRBD1, has no DNA check behind it. TRBV21-1 is annotated as a pseudogene. CDR3 length: 13 residues. The CDR3: CASIPGQRYEQYF. CDR3 coding DNA: TGTGCCAGTATCCCGGGACAACGATACGAGCAGTACTTC.

The chain couples TRBV5-6 to TRBJ2-3; D is uncertain. V lost 0 bases and J lost 0, with 8 bases in between. The CDR3 length is 15 residues. Germline CDR1 reads SGHDT; CDR2 reads YYEEEE. CDR3 region: CASSLGPASTDTQYF. CDR3 coding DNA: TGTGCCAGCAGCTTGGGGCCCGCTAGCACAGATACGCAGTATTTT. Variable domain in full (rest from reference TRBV5-6 and TRBJ2-3): DAGVTQSPTHLIKTRGQQVTLRCSPKSGHDTVSWYQQALGQGPQFIFQYYEEEERQRGNFPDRFSGHQFPNYSSELNVNALLLGDSALYLCASSLGPASTDTQYFGPGTRLTVL.

The CDR3 DNA sequence: TGTGCCACCAGCAGAGGGACGGAAGGGGAAAAACTGTTTTTT. Residues: CATSRGTEGEKLFF. V and J are TRBV15 and TRBJ1-4; D is uncertain. The CDR3 is 14 amino acids. V was trimmed by 1 base and J by 8 bases, leaving 11 bases between them. Germline loops: CDR1 LNHNV, CDR2 YYDKDF (reference sequence).

This chain joins TRBV28 and TRBJ2-7; D uncertain. The germline V gene has CDR1 MDHEN and CDR2 SYDVKM. This CDR3 comprises 16 residues. V was pared by 4 bases and J by 1 base, with 17 bases between. The CDR3 protein is CASSSRFTPKSYEQYF. The CDR3 DNA sequence: TGTGCCAGCAGTTCCCGCTTTACTCCGAAATCCTACGAGCAGTACTTC. Full variable domain (rest looked up from reference TRBV28 and TRBJ2-7): DVKVTQSSRYLVKRTGEKVFLECVQDMDHENMFWYRQDPGLGLRLIYFSYDVKMKEKGDIPEGYSVSREKKERFSLILESASTNQTSMYLCASSSRFTPKSYEQYFGPGTRLTVT.

The rearrangement links TRBV5-4 to TRBJ2-3; D remains unclear. The CDR3 contains 12 residues. V lost 4 bases, J lost 4 bases, and 7 bases lay in between. CDR1 is SGHNT and CDR2 is YYREEE in the germline V gene (reference sequence). The CDR3 coding sequence is TGTGCCAGCAGCCCTAGGGCAGATACGCAGTATTTT. It specifies CASSPRADTQYF.

The V gene is TRBV7-2, the J gene TRBJ2-7; 7 nucleotides match TRBD1. Unmatched junction bases numbered 17, after V lost 4 bases and J lost 2 bases. Germline V gives CDR1 SGHTA, CDR2 FQGNSA. The CDR3 loop spans 18 amino acids. Written as DNA, the CDR3 is TGTGCCAGCAGCTCGCACCGGCCAAACAGGGGAAGCCCCTACGAGCAGTACTTC. Amino acids: CASSSHRPNRGSPYEQYF.

The chain employs TRBV12-5 and TRBJ2-5, with D unresolved. CDR1 and CDR2 from the germline V gene are LGHNT and FRNRAP. V shed 2 bases and J shed 2 bases, with 6 bases lying between them. CDR3 length: 13 amino acids. The CDR3 region has the DNA TGTGCTAGTGGTTTGTCCAGACAAGAGACCCAGTACTTC. Encoded protein: CASGLSRQETQYF.

The rearrangement links TRBV11-2 to TRBJ2-1, with 10 bases fitting TRBD2. V shed 0 bases, J shed 4 bases, and the junction held 9 bases outside the gene matches. In germline, CDR1 is SGHAT, CDR2 FQNNGV. The CDR3 is made up of 18 amino acids. CDR3 sequence: CASSLDRVGTSVYNEQFF. The DNA of the CDR3 is TGTGCCAGCAGCTTAGACCGAGTCGGGACTAGCGTTTACAATGAGCAGTTCTTC.

The V call is TRBV19, the J call TRBJ1-1; TRBD1 might be the D (5 bases). The germline V gene has CDR1 LNHDA and CDR2 SQIVND (reference sequence). The V and J ends lost 11 bases and 6 bases respectively, with 19 bases between them. The CDR3 runs to 13 residues. CDR3 DNA: TGTGCCTCAAGTAGGCAGGGAAGTCCTGAAGCTTTCTTT. It yields the protein CASSRQGSPEAFF.

The J gene is TRBJ2-1, the V gene TRBV27; D possibly corresponds to TRBD1 (6 bases). V dropped 3 bases and J dropped 8 bases, with 11 bases sitting between them. CDR3 length equals 13 residues. Germline V CDR1 and CDR2: MNHEY, SMNVEV (reference sequence). The CDR3 sequence: CASSFRGRDEQFF. The CDR3, as DNA: TGTGCCAGCAGTTTCAGGGGTCGGGATGAGCAGTTCTTC.

The chain joins TRBV6-1 to TRBJ2-1, with D possibly TRBD2 on 5 matching bases. The CDR3 runs 16 residues. Germline CDR1 MNHNS, CDR2 SASEGT. Trimming removed 3 bases at V and 7 bases at J, with 19 bases between. DNA of the CDR3: TGTGCCAGCAGTGAGATCCTTTTCACACCGGGGAATGAGCAGTTCTTC. This translates into CASSEILFTPGNEQFF.

The chain employs TRBV9 and TRBJ2-7; 8 nucleotides align to TRBD2. V was clipped by 0 bases and J by 7 bases; unmatched bases: 15. Germline V gene data show CDR1 as SGDLS and CDR2 as YYNGEE. The CDR3 runs to 17 residues. CDR3 nucleotide sequence: TGTGCCAGCAGCGTAGAGGACCTCGGGAGGGGTGACGCTGAGCAGTACTTC. This sequence encodes CASSVEDLGRGDAEQYF.

This chain links TRBV11-2 with TRBJ2-1; 7 nucleotides align to TRBD2. The CDR3 consists of 16 residues. The ends lost 2 bases at V and 0 bases at J; junction bases unmatched: 4. Germline V gene sequence: CDR1 SGHAT, CDR2 FQNNGV. The CDR3 nucleotides read TGTGCCAGCAGCTTATCAGGCGGGAGCTCCTACAATGAGCAGTTCTTC. It is translated as CASSLSGGSSYNEQFF.

The chain carries TRBV11-2 and TRBJ2-2; 8 nucleotides agree with TRBD1. The CDR3 sequence is 18 residues long. V lost 3 bases, J lost 3 bases, and 12 bases stayed unmatched. The V gene's germline CDR1 is SGHAT and CDR2 FQNNGV. Written as DNA, the CDR3 is TGTGCCAGCAGCTTCCGTAGGACAGGGACCCTCTACACCGGGGAGCTGTTTTTT. Encoded protein: CASSFRRTGTLYTGELFF. The full variable domain, its missing parts supplied by reference TRBV11-2 and TRBJ2-2, is EAGVAQSPRYKIIEKRQSVAFWCNPISGHATLYWYQQILGQGPKLLIQFQNNGVVDDSQLPKDRFSAERLKGVDSTLKIQPAKLEDSAVYLCASSFRRTGTLYTGELFFGEGSRLTVL.

The rearrangement joins TRBV6-1 to TRBJ2-7, with no clear D. CDR3 length equals 11 residues. The ends were cut back, 5 bases at V and 4 bases at J, with 6 bases in the middle. Germline assignment: CDR1 MNHNS and CDR2 SASEGT. The CDR3 region has the DNA TGTGCCAGCAGTACCGCATACGAGCAGTACTTC. Its protein is CASSTAYEQYF.

This clone was picked up a small number of times. The chain combines TRBV18 with TRBJ2-7; 7 nucleotides align to TRBD1. Germline CDR1 and CDR2: KGHSH and LQKENI. Trimming removed 8 bases from V and 7 bases from J; junction bases left unmatched: 5. This CDR3 has 11 amino acids. CDR3 residues: CASEGAGEQYF. The CDR3 DNA follows: TGTGCCAGCGAGGGGGCGGGTGAGCAGTACTTC.

The CDR3 DNA reads as TGCGCCAGCAGCTTGGGCGCGGGGGGAACAGATACGCAGTATTTT. It yields the protein CASSLGAGGTDTQYF. The V and J genes are TRBV5-1 and TRBJ2-3, with 8 positions matching TRBD2. V was clipped by 0 bases and J by 3 bases; unmatched bases: 3. Germline V gives CDR1 SGHRS, CDR2 YFSETQ. This CDR3 is 15 amino acids long.

The chain employs TRBV6-6 and TRBJ2-7, with 11 bases matching TRBD1. Germline V gene lookup returns CDR1 MNHNY and CDR2 SVGAGI (reference sequence). Trimming took 4 bases from V and 9 from J; bases not matched to a gene: 5. The CDR3 covers 13 residues. This CDR3 reads CASSSGTGGGQYF. As DNA, the CDR3 is TGTGCCAGCAGTTCCGGGACAGGGGGAGGGCAGTACTTC.

The V call is TRBV5-5, the J call TRBJ2-7; the D is unclear. CDR3 length equals 13 residues. V lost 0 bases, J lost 3 bases, and 7 bases lay in between. The germline gives CDR1 SGHKS, CDR2 YYEKEE (reference sequence). CDR3 nucleotides: TGTGCCAGCAGCTTGGCCCTTCACTACGAGCAGTACTTC. Translated, it gives CASSLALHYEQYF.

The gene calls are TRBV25-1 and TRBJ2-5; a possible D gene is TRBD2 (6 bases). This CDR3 is built from 13 residues. Trimming stripped 5 bases from V and 4 bases from J, with 11 bases between. Germline assignment: CDR1 MGHDK and CDR2 SYGVNS. The chain's CDR3 is CASSSGLLETQYF. The CDR3 DNA sequence: TGTGCCAGCAGTTCCGGACTATTAGAGACCCAGTACTTC.

The count of this clone is one. The rearrangement joins TRBV6-5 to TRBJ2-5, with no clear D. Germline V CDR1 and CDR2: MNHEY, SVGAGI. The CDR3 covers 15 residues. The germline V and J ends were trimmed by 0 bases and 3 bases, with 11 bases remaining between them. This CDR3 reads CASSYSFSRKETQYF. The CDR3 nucleotides read TGTGCCAGCAGTTACTCGTTCTCTAGGAAAGAGACCCAGTACTTC.

CDR3 sequence (DNA): TGTGCCAGCAGCTCGAGCCGCCTACACGAGCAGTTCTTC. Translated, it gives CASSSSRLHEQFF. The V and J genes are TRBV5-4 and TRBJ2-1; D unclear. The length of the CDR3 is 13 residues. Germline values: CDR1 SGHNT, CDR2 YYREEE (reference sequence). V gave up 3 bases and J gave up 10 bases, with 14 bases separating them.

V is TRBV7-9 and J is TRBJ1-5, with no clear D. V was shortened by 7 bases and J by 1 base, with 8 bases between the two germline ends. In germline, CDR1 is SEHNR, CDR2 FQNEAQ (reference sequence). The CDR3 covers 13 residues. In DNA, the CDR3 is TGTGCCAGCACCACAGTCAGCAATCAGCCCCAGCATTTT. Its protein product is CASTTVSNQPQHF.

The chain carries TRBV5-1 and TRBJ2-2, with D tentatively TRBD1 (6 bases). Germline V gene data show CDR1 as SGHRS and CDR2 as YFSETQ. The CDR3 sequence is 17 residues long. Trimming shortened V by 4 bases and J by 3 bases, and 19 bases separated the two germline ends. In DNA, the CDR3 is TGCGCCAGCAGCCGGGTTTCAGGGGCCTCTGACACCGGGGAGCTGTTTTTT. Its translation is CASSRVSGASDTGELFF.

The chain couples TRBV27 to TRBJ2-7, with a tentative D call TRBD1 (6 bases). Trimming shortened V by 3 bases and J by 5 bases, and 11 bases separated the two germline ends. Germline V gene sequence: CDR1 MNHEY, CDR2 SMNVEV (reference sequence). There are 13 residues in the CDR3. The CDR3, as DNA: TGTGCCAGCAGTTTCACGAACAGGGACGAGCAGTACTTC. Residues: CASSFTNRDEQYF.

V usage is TRBV7-2 and J usage is TRBJ2-1; no clear D gene. The V gene's germline CDR1 is SGHTA and CDR2 FQGNSA. The CDR3 length is 13 residues. Trimming cost V 1 base and J 5 bases, with 6 bases left between them. CDR3 residues: CASSLGQNNEQFF. CDR3 nucleotides: TGTGCCAGCAGCTTAGGGCAGAACAATGAGCAGTTCTTC.

V and J are TRBV6-6 and TRBJ2-7; 7 bases map to TRBD1. Germline CDR1 is MNHNY and CDR2 is SVGAGI (reference sequence). With V trimmed by 6 bases and J by 7 bases, 9 bases remained unmatched. This CDR3 is built from 13 residues. DNA of the CDR3: TGTGCCAGCAGGTACAGACAGGGCGAAGAGCAGTACTTC. Translation gives CASRYRQGEEQYF.

This clone was recorded once. V usage is TRBV10-3 and J usage is TRBJ2-2, with D possibly TRBD1 on 5 matching bases. Trimming took 4 bases from V and 7 from J, leaving 16 bases between them. This CDR3 spans 15 amino acids. CDR1 and CDR2 (germline): ENHRY, SYGVKD. In nucleotides, the CDR3 is TGTGCCATCAGTGGCCAGGGCCCCTTGGGCGGGGAGCTGTTTTTT. Amino acids: CAISGQGPLGGELFF.

The chain recombines TRBV19 with TRBJ2-1; 7 positions agree with TRBD1. The CDR3 has 15 residues. In germline, CDR1 is LNHDA, CDR2 SQIVND (reference sequence). V shed 4 bases, J shed 6 bases, and the junction held 9 bases outside the gene matches. CDR3 amino acids: CASSTVTGMSNEQFF. The DNA of the CDR3 is TGTGCCAGTAGTACTGTGACAGGGATGAGCAATGAGCAGTTCTTC.

The J gene is TRBJ2-7, the V gene TRBV5-4; 8 positions match TRBD2. The CDR3 contains 16 residues. V lost 4 bases to trimming and J lost 9 bases; unmatched junction nucleotides: 18. Germline V gives CDR1 SGHNT, CDR2 YYREEE (reference sequence). CDR3 protein: CASSQDTSGGGVRQYF. The CDR3 coding sequence is TGTGCCAGCAGCCAAGATACCAGCGGGGGAGGGGTACGGCAGTACTTC. Combining the CDR3 with reference TRBV5-4 and TRBJ2-7 gives the whole variable domain ETGVTQSPTHLIKTRGQQVTLRCSSQSGHNTVSWYQQALGQGPQFIFQYYREEENGRGNFPPRFSGLQFPNYSSELNVNALELDDSALYLCASSQDTSGGGVRQYFGPGTRLTVT.